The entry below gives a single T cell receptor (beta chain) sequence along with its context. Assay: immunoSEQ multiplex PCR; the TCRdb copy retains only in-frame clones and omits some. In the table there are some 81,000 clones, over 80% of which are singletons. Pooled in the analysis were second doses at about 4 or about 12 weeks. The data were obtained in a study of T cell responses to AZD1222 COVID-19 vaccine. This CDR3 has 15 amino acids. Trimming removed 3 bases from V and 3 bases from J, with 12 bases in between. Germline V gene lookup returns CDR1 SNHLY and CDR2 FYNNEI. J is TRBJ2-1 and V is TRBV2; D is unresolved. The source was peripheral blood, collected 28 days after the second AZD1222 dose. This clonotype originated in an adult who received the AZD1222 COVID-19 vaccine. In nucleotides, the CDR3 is TGTGCCAGCAGTGATTCTATCGTCAACTACAATGAGCAGTTCTTC. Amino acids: CASSDSIVNYNEQFF.